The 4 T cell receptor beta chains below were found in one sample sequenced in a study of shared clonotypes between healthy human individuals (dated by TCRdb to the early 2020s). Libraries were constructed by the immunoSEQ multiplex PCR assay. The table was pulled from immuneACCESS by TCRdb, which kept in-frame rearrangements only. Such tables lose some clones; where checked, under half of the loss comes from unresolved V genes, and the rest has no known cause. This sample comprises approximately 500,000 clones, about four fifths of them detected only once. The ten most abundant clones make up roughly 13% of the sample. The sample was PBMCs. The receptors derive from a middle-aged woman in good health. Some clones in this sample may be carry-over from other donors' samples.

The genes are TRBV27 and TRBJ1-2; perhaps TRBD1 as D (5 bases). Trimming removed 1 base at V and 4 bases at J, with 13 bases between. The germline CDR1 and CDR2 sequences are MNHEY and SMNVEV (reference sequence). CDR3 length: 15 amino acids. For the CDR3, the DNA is TGTGCCAGCAGTTTATACGGTCCGGGGGTCTATGGCTACACCTTC. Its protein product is CASSLYGPGVYGYTF.

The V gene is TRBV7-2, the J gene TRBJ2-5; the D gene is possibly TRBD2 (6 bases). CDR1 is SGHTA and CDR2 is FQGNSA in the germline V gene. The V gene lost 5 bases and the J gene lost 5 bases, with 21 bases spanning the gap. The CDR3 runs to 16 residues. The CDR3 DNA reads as TGTGCCAGCAGCCCCCTCGCCCGCGCGGGATATGAGACCCAGTACTTC. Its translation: CASSPLARAGYETQYF. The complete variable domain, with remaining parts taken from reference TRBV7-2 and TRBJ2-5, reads GAGVSQSPSNKVTEKGKDVELRCDPISGHTALYWYRQSLGQGLEFLIYFQGNSAPDKSGLPSDRFSAERTGGSVSTLTIQRTQQEDSAVYLCASSPLARAGYETQYFGPGTRLLVL.

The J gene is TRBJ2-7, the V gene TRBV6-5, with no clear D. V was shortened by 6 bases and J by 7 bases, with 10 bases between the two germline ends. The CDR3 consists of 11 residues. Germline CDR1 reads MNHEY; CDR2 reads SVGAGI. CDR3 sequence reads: CASRVSREQYF. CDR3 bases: TGTGCCAGCAGGGTCTCAAGGGAGCAGTACTTC.

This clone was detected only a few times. CDR3: CAIQNPDRGPGNTIYF. The CDR3 DNA reads as TGTGCCATTCAAAACCCGGACAGGGGGCCTGGAAACACCATATATTTT. V usage is TRBV10-3 and J usage is TRBJ1-3, with 11 bases lining up with TRBD1. The germline gives CDR1 ENHRY, CDR2 SYGVKD. With 9 bases clipped from V and 2 bases from J, the junction kept 9 bases outside the gene matches. There are 16 residues in the CDR3.